This T cell receptor beta chain derives from a study of CXCR3-negative and CXCR3-positive naive CD8 T cells. On the study more broadly: Per library, roughly 1.4 +/- 0.3 million reads; 120 million to 150 million TRB reads overall.

TRB cDNA libraries were made by UMI-labeled 5' RACE. Reprocessing the 5' RACE reads, TCRdb reports a single entry for every CDR3 protein and omits DNA. This repertoire includes some 130,000 distinct CDR3 sequences. With regard to this clonotype: Its cognate antigen is unknown.

General study points: Memory cells differed in TRBV-TRBJ usage, but naive CXCR3-negative and CXCR3-positive cells had similar usage. CXCR3-positive naive cells had more hydrophobic TRB CDR3s than CXCR3-negative naive cells. Memory CD8+ T cell repertoires were far less diverse than both naive subsets. Freshly isolated PBMCs were used in most assays, given partial CXCR3 loss after freezing.

The sample was naive CXCR3+ CD8+ T cells from blood. Subset denoted: CD45RO-CCR7+CD27+CD95- naive CD8+ T cells expressing CXCR3 (TNR3+). This clonotype originated in a human donor in good health. Some clones in this sample may be carry-over from other donors' samples.

CDR3 in amino acids: CASRPLRQGPTYSSYNEQFF. The chain employs TRBV7-2 and TRBJ2-1; TCRdb names TRBD1, which stays unverified in the absence of DNA. There are 20 residues in the CDR3. Looked up from germline, CDR1 is SGHTA and CDR2 is FQGNSA.